Following are 22 T cell receptor beta chains from one sample sequenced in a study of T cells in Graves' hyperthyroidism and ophthalmopathy. Using RNA transcripts as the source, TCR beta CDR3 regions were amplified. Carried out on the TCR CDR3, a first-round RT-PCR used the HTBI primer set. Each CDR3 protein is one row after TCRdb ran MiXCR on the multiplex PCR reads. The sample shows under 400,000 distinct CDR3 sequences, roughly an eighth of them seen only once. Material for sequencing was blood. All receptors derive from a woman in her late teens or twenties with Graves' hyperthyroidism.

Turning to this clonotype: A much bigger clone sits one base away, suggesting this may be a read error. The J gene is TRBJ2-3, the V gene TRBV7-9, with D possibly TRBD2 on 7 matching bases. Germline V gene data show CDR1 as SEHNR and CDR2 as FQNEAQ (reference sequence). Trimming pared 10 bases from V and 2 bases from J, leaving 16 bases between. The CDR3 is 14 amino acids. The CDR3 protein is CATRGGGATDTQYF. CDR3 bases: TGTGCCACCAGAGGTGGGGGGGCCACAGATACGCAGTATTTT.

The rearrangement links TRBV20-1 to TRBJ2-1; the match to TRBD2 covers 7 bases. V dropped 6 bases and J dropped 7; count of bases not matched to a gene: 9. This CDR3 is 13 amino acids long. From germline, CDR1 is DFQATT and CDR2 SNEGSKA (reference sequence). The CDR3 DNA reads TGCAGTGCCCAACCCCCCGGGGGGAATGAGCAGTTCTTC. Its translation is CSAQPPGGNEQFF.

The gene calls are TRBV7-8 and TRBJ2-3; 9 nucleotides agree with TRBD2. The CDR3 totals 18 residues. Germline lookup yields CDR1 SGHVS and CDR2 FQNEAQ. Trimming removed 4 bases from V and 5 bases from J; junction bases left unmatched: 16. Here the CDR3 reads CASSSRGGVAGELDTQYF. Here the CDR3 DNA reads TGTGCCAGCAGCTCAAGGGGGGGGGTAGCGGGAGAATTAGATACGCAGTATTTT.

In its sample, this clonotype was seen many times. The CDR3 loop reads CASRRQGRETQYF. The CDR3 DNA follows: TGTGCCAGCCGGCGGCAGGGAAGAGAGACCCAGTACTTC. V is TRBV6-1 and J is TRBJ2-5; the D gene is possibly TRBD1 (5 bases). Trimming left V 8 bases short and J 4 bases short, with 14 bases between. The CDR3 spans 13 residues. Looked up from germline, CDR1 is MNHNS and CDR2 is SASEGT.

This clonotype occurred many times. This chain uses TRBV7-2 with TRBJ1-6, with D unclear. V lost 5 bases and J 10 bases, leaving 9 bases between the germline ends. Per the germline V gene, CDR1 is SGHTA and CDR2 is FQGNSA. This CDR3 is built from 12 residues. CDR3 residues: CASSHRNSPLHF. The CDR3, as DNA: TGTGCCAGCAGCCACCGGAACTCACCCCTCCACTTT.

This clonotype was counted at least ten times. This chain joins TRBV6-5 and TRBJ2-1; maybe TRBD1 (6 bases). Trimming removed 2 bases at V and 4 bases at J, with 12 bases between. Per germline, CDR1 MNHEY and CDR2 SVGAGI. This CDR3 is 15 amino acids long. The CDR3 reads CASSYTGQGYNEQFF. The CDR3 coding sequence is TGTGCCAGCAGTTACACGGGGCAGGGGTACAATGAGCAGTTCTTC.

This clonotype appeared many times. This rearrangement joins TRBV12-3 or TRBV12-4 to TRBJ1-1, with TRBD1 matching 9 bases. The CDR3 has 14 amino acids. Unmatched junction bases numbered 5, after V lost 5 bases and J lost 4 bases. The CDR3 reads CASSEQGAPTEAFF. CDR3 in DNA: TGTGCCAGCAGTGAACAGGGGGCGCCCACTGAAGCTTTCTTT.

This clonotype was observed at least ten times. The chain has TRBV12-3 or TRBV12-4 and TRBJ2-5, with D possibly being TRBD1 or TRBD2 (5 bases each). The CDR3 is 13 amino acids. V gave up 1 base and J gave up 7 bases, with 10 bases separating them. As DNA, the CDR3 is TGTGCCAGCAGTTTAGGGGACCGGGTGACCCAGTACTTC. This encodes CASSLGDRVTQYF.

This sequence joins TRBV9 and TRBJ2-7; D assignment may be TRBD1 or TRBD2 (5 bases each). The V gene's germline CDR1 is SGDLS and CDR2 YYNGEE. Trimming removed 0 bases from V and 3 bases from J, with 10 bases in between. The CDR3 is made up of 14 amino acids. CDR3 DNA: TGTGCCAGCAGCGTAGCTGGGGGTTTCTACGAGCAGTACTTC. This encodes CASSVAGGFYEQYF.

Worth noting for this clonotype: A much bigger clone sits one base away, suggesting this may be a read error. This rearrangement joins TRBV28 to TRBJ1-1; tentatively, D is TRBD1 (5 bases). CDR1 and CDR2 (germline): MDHEN, SYDVKM. The germline V and J ends were trimmed by 6 bases and 10 bases, with 18 bases remaining between them. This CDR3 is built from 13 residues. The CDR3 spells CASSLGGVWRAFF. The CDR3 DNA is TGTGCCAGCAGCTTGGGGGGGGTTTGGCGAGCTTTCTTT.

This clonotype came up many times. Relative to the germline gene, one junction end is altered; a read error may explain this. The chain combines TRBV5-8 with TRBJ2-4; no clear D. This CDR3 is built from 13 residues. CDR1 and CDR2 from the germline V gene are SGHTS and YDEGEE. Here the CDR3 DNA reads TGTGCCAGCAGTTTGGGTGGGAACGGTCTTCAGTACTTC. It codes for CASSLGGNGLQYF.

This clonotype was seen a few times. A read error may explain this, as a much larger clone is one base away. The rearrangement joins TRBV7-2 to TRBJ2-5, with a possible D match to TRBD2 (6 bases). CDR1 and CDR2 (germline): SGHTA, FQGNSA. The CDR3 is 14 amino acids. The CDR3 protein is CASSSSIAEETRYF. The CDR3 DNA follows: TGTGCCAGCAGCTCCTCTATAGCGGAAGAGACCCGGTACTTC.

This clonotype has a count of ten or more. The genes are TRBV14 and TRBJ2-5, with D uncertain. Trimming shortened V by 0 bases and J by 5 bases, and 4 bases separated the two germline ends. Per germline, CDR1 SGHDN and CDR2 FVKESK. The CDR3 covers 12 residues. The CDR3 DNA reads TGTGCCAGCAGCCAAGATCTGGAGACCCAGTACTTC. Residues: CASSQDLETQYF.

This rearrangement joins TRBV5-1 to TRBJ2-2; the D is unclear. The CDR3 has 15 residues. Germline V gene sequence: CDR1 SGHRS, CDR2 YFSETQ. V was cut by 0 bases and J by 1 base, with 7 bases left in between. CDR3 residues: CASSLGELNTGELFF. Written as DNA, the CDR3 is TGCGCCAGCAGCTTGGGGGAACTGAACACCGGGGAGCTGTTTTTT.

This chain connects TRBV2 to TRBJ1-6; D call uncertain. Deletions cut 8 bases from V and 5 bases from J, with 16 bases between. This CDR3 is 15 amino acids long. The germline gives CDR1 SNHLY, CDR2 FYNNEI. CDR3 bases: TGTGCCAGCGTGTCGGTCGCAGCTAATAATTCACCCCTCCACTTT. It encodes CASVSVAANNSPLHF.

This chain links TRBV7-9 with TRBJ2-5; tentative D call: TRBD1 (6 bases). The CDR3 has 14 residues. From germline, CDR1 is SEHNR and CDR2 FQNEAQ (reference sequence). Trimming removed 8 bases from V and 0 bases from J, with 13 bases in between. The CDR3 DNA follows: TGTGCCAGCCGGAACCAGGGGTACCAAGAGACCCAGTACTTC. Residues: CASRNQGYQETQYF.

This clonotype was counted at least ten times. This rearrangement joins TRBV20-1 to TRBJ2-7; perhaps TRBD2 as D (6 bases). Deletions cut 4 bases from V and 2 bases from J, with 12 bases between. From germline, CDR1 is DFQATT and CDR2 SNEGSKA (reference sequence). The CDR3 loop spans 13 amino acids. The CDR3: CSAKAGRAYEQYF. The CDR3, as DNA: TGCAGTGCTAAGGCCGGGAGAGCCTACGAGCAGTACTTC.

This clonotype was detected many times. The chain uses TRBV7-8 and TRBJ2-3; maybe TRBD2 (7 bases). This CDR3 has 16 residues. The germline CDR1 and CDR2 sequences are SGHVS and FQNEAQ. Trimming pared 0 bases from V and 2 bases from J, leaving 12 bases between. The CDR3 region is CASSLAGGPSTDTQYF. In DNA form, the CDR3 reads TGTGCCAGCAGCTTAGCGGGGGGGCCTTCCACAGATACGCAGTATTTT.

This clonotype was detected ten times or more. The V gene is TRBV5-1, the J gene TRBJ2-7; TRBD2 agrees at 14 bases. The germline gives CDR1 SGHRS, CDR2 YFSETQ. The CDR3 is 16 residues long. The V gene end was trimmed by 4 bases and the J gene end by 7 bases; junction bases not matched to a gene: 10. In DNA form, the CDR3 reads TGCGCCAGCAGCCATGGACTAGCGGGAGGCCCAGGAGAGCAGTACTTC. Its translation: CASSHGLAGGPGEQYF.

The rearrangement links TRBV11-2 to TRBJ1-2; a weak D match, TRBD1 (6 bases). CDR3 length equals 15 residues. CDR1 SGHAT and CDR2 FQNNGV come from the germline V gene. The ends were cut back, 1 base at V and 4 bases at J, with 13 bases in the middle. The CDR3 bases are TGTGCCAGCAGCTTAGGGACCGGGGGGGCCTATGGCTACACCTTC. It is translated as CASSLGTGGAYGYTF.

Ten or more counts support this clonotype. The chain links TRBV28 to TRBJ2-1; 10 bases are shared with TRBD1. The CDR3 has 14 residues. Per the germline V gene, CDR1 is MDHEN and CDR2 is SYDVKM. The V gene end was trimmed by 4 bases and the J gene end by 7 bases; junction bases not matched to a gene: 4. The CDR3 spells CASSSGQGGNEQFF. CDR3 DNA: TGTGCCAGCAGTTCCGGACAGGGGGGGAATGAGCAGTTCTTC.

V is TRBV7-9 and J is TRBJ1-1; 7 bases match TRBD1. The V gene end was trimmed by 5 bases and the J gene end by 0 bases; junction bases not matched to a gene: 9. The CDR3 runs 16 residues. Germline CDR1 reads SEHNR; CDR2 reads FQNEAQ (reference sequence). As DNA, the CDR3 is TGTGCCAGCAGCCAACCCCAGGGGGGATTGAACACTGAAGCTTTCTTT. Protein sequence: CASSQPQGGLNTEAFF. The variable domain in full, completed from reference TRBV7-9 and TRBJ1-1, reads DTGVSQNPRHKITKRGQNVTFRCDPISEHNRLYWYRQTLGQGPEFLTYFQNEAQLEKSRLLSDRFSAERPKGSFSTLEIQRTEQGDSAMYLCASSQPQGGLNTEAFFGQGTRLTVV.